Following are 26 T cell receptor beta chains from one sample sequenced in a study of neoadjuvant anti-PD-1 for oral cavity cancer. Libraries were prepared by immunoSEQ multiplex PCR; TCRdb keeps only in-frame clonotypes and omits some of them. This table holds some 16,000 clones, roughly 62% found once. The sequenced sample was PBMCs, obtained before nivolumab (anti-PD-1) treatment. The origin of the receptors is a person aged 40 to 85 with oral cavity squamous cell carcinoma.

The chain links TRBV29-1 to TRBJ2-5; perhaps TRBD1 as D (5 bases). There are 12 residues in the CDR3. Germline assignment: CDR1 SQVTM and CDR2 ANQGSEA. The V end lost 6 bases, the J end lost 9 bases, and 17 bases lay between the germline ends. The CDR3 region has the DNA TGCAGCGTATTCCCCCAGGGCGCGGCCCAGTACTTC. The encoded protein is CSVFPQGAAQYF. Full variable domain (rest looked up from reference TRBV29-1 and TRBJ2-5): SAVISQKPSRDICQRGTSLTIQCQVDSQVTMMFWYRQQPGQSLTLIATANQGSEATYESGFVIDKFPISRPNLTFSTLTVSNMSPEDSSIYLCSVFPQGAAQYFGPGTRLLVL.

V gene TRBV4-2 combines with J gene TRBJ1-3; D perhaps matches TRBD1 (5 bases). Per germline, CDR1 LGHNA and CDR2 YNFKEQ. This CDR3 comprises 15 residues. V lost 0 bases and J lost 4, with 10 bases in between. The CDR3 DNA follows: TGTGCCAGCAGCCAAGAGGGGGGAGTCGGAAACACCATATATTTT. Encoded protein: CASSQEGGVGNTIYF.

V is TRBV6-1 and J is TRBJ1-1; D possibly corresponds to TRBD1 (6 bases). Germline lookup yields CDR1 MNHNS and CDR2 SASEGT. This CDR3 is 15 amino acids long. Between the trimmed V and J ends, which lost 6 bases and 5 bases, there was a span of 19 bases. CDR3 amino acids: CASSPGGGRGTEAFF. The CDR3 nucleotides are TGTGCCAGCAGCCCCGGGGGGGGGCGGGGAACTGAAGCTTTCTTT.

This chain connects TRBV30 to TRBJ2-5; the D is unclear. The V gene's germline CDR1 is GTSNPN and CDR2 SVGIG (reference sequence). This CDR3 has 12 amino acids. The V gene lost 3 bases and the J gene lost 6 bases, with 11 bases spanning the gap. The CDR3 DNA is TGTGCCTGGAGCGGGTTAGAACAGACCCAGTACTTC. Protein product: CAWSGLEQTQYF.

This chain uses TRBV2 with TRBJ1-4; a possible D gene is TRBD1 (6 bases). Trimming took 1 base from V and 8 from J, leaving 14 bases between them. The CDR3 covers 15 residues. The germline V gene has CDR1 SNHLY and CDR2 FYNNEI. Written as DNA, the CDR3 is TGTGCCAGCAGTGAAGACGGGGGCCCTCGGGAAAAACTGTTTTTT. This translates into CASSEDGGPREKLFF. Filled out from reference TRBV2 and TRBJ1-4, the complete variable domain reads EPEVTQTPSHQVTQMGQEVILRCVPISNHLYFYWYRQILGQKVEFLVSFYNNEISEKSEIFDDQFSVERPDGSNFTLKIRSTKLEDSAMYFCASSEDGGPREKLFFGSGTQLSVL.

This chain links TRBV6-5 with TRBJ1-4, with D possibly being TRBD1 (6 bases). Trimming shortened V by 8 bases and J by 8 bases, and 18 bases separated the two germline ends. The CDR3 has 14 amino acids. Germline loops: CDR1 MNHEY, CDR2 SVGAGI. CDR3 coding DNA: TGTGCCAGCGGTAGGAGTAAGGGGGACGAAAAACTGTTTTTT. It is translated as CASGRSKGDEKLFF.

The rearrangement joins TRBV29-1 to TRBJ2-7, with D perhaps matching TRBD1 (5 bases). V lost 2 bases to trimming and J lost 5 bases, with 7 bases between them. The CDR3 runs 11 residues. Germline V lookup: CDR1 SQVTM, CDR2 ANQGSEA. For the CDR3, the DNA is TGCAGCGTTGAAAGGACAAACGAGCAGTACTTC. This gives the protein CSVERTNEQYF.

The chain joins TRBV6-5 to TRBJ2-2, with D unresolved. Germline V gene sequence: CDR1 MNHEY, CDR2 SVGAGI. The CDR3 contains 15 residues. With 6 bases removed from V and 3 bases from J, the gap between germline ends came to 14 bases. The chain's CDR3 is CASSPRYGDTGELFF. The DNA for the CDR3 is TGTGCCAGCAGCCCCCGCTATGGGGACACCGGGGAGCTGTTTTTT.

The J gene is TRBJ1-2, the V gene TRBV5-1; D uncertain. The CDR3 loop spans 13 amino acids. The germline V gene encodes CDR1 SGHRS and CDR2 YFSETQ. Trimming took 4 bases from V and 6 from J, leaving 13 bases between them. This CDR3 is CASSLENQDGYTF. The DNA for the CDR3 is TGCGCCAGCAGCCTCGAGAATCAGGATGGCTACACCTTC.

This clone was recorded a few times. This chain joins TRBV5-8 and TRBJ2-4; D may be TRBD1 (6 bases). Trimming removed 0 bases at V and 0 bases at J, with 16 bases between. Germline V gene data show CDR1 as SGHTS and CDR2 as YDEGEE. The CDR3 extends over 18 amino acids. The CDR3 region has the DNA TGTGCCAGCAGCTTGGATTTGGGGGCAACGACAGCCAAAAACATTCAGTACTTC. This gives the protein CASSLDLGATTAKNIQYF.

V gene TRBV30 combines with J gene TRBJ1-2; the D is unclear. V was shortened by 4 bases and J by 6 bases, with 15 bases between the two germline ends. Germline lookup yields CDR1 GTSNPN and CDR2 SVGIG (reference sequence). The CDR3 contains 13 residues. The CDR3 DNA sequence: TGTGCCTGGAAGAGTTTAGGTATCAATGGCTACACCTTC. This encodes CAWKSLGINGYTF.

CDR3 sequence (DNA): TGTGCCAGCAGCAGTACTAACGGGAGGGTCGTTGATACGCAGTATTTT. Protein product: CASSSTNGRVVDTQYF. V and J are TRBV5-4 and TRBJ2-3; 8 bases line up with TRBD2. From germline, CDR1 is SGHNT and CDR2 YYREEE (reference sequence). This CDR3 is 16 amino acids long. V shed 4 bases and J 6 bases; nucleotides not matched to a gene: 13.

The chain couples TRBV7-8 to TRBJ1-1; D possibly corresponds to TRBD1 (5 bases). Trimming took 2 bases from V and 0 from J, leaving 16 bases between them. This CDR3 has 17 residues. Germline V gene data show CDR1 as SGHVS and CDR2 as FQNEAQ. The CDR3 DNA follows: TGTGCCAGCAGCTTAAACGCGGCCCAGGGTCTGAACACTGAAGCTTTCTTT. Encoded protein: CASSLNAAQGLNTEAFF.

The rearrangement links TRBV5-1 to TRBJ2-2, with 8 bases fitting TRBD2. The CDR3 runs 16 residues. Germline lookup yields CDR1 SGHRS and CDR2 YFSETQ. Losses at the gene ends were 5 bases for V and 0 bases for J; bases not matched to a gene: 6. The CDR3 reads CASRRDGGANTGELFF. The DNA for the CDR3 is TGCGCCAGCAGAAGGGACGGGGGGGCGAACACCGGGGAGCTGTTTTTT. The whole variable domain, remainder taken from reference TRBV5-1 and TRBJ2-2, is KAGVTQTPRYLIKTRGQQVTLSCSPISGHRSVSWYQQTPGQGLQFLFEYFSETQRNKGNFPGRFSGRQFSNSRSEMNVSTLELGDSALYLCASRRDGGANTGELFFGEGSRLTVL.

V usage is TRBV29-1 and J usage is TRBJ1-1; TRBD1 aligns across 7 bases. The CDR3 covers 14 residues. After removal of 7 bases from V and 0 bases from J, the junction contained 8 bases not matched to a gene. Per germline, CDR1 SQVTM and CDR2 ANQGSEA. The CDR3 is CSATGAVMNTEAFF. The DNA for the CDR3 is TGCAGCGCCACAGGGGCCGTGATGAACACTGAAGCTTTCTTT.

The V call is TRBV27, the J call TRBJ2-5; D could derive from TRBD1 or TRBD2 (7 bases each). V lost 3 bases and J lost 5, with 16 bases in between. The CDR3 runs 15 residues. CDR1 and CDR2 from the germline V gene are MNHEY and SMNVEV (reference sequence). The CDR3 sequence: CASSFWGGGSETQYF. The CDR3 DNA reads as TGTGCCAGCAGTTTCTGGGGAGGGGGCAGCGAGACCCAGTACTTC.

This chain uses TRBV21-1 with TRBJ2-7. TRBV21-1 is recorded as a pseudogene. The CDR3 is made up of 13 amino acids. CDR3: CASSMKGSYEQYF. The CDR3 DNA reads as TGTGCCAGCAGCATGAAGGGCTCCTACGAGCAGTACTTC.

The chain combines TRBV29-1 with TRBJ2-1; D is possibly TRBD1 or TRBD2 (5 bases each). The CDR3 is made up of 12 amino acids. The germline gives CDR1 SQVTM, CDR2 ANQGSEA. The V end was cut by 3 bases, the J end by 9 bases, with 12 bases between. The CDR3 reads CSVDRQRGEQFF. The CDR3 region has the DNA TGCAGCGTTGATCGTCAGAGGGGTGAGCAGTTCTTC.

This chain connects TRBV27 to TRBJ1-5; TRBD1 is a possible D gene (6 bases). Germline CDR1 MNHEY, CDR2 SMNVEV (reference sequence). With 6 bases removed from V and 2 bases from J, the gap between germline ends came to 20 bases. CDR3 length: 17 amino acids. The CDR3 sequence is CASSDNIWGGGNQPQHF. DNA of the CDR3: TGTGCCAGCAGCGACAACATCTGGGGGGGCGGCAATCAGCCCCAGCATTTT.

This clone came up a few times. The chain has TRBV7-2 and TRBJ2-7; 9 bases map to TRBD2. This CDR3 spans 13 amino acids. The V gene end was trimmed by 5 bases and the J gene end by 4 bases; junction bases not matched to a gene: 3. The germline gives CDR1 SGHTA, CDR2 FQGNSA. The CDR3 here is CASSLSGSYEQYF. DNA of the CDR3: TGTGCCAGCAGCCTTAGCGGGAGTTACGAGCAGTACTTC.

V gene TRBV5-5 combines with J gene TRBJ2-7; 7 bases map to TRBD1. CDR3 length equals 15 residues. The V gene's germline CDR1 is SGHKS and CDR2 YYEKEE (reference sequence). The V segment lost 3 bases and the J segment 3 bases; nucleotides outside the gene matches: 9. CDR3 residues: CASSWSGTAIYEQYF. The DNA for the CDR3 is TGTGCCAGCAGCTGGTCCGGGACAGCTATCTACGAGCAGTACTTC.

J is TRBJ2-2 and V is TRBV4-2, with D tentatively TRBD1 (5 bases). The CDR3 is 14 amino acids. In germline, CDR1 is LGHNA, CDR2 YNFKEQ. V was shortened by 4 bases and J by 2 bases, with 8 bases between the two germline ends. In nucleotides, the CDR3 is TGTGCCAGCAGCCCAGGGTCTAACACCGGGGAGCTGTTTTTT. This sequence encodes CASSPGSNTGELFF.

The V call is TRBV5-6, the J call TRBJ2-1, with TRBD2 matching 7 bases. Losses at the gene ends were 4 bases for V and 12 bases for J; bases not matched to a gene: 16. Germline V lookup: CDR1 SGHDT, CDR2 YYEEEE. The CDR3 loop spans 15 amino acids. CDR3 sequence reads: CASSLTTSTGGGQFF. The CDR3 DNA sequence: TGTGCCAGCAGCCTCACGACTAGTACGGGCGGGGGGCAGTTCTTC. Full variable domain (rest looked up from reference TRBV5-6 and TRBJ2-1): DAGVTQSPTHLIKTRGQQVTLRCSPKSGHDTVSWYQQALGQGPQFIFQYYEEEERQRGNFPDRFSGHQFPNYSSELNVNALLLGDSALYLCASSLTTSTGGGQFFGPGTRLTVL.

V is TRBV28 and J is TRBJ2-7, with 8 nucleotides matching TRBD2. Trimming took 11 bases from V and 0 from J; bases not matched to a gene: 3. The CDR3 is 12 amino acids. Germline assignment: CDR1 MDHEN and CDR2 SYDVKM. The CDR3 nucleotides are TGTGCCCTTAGCGGGAACTCCTACGAGCAGTACTTC. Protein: CALSGNSYEQYF.

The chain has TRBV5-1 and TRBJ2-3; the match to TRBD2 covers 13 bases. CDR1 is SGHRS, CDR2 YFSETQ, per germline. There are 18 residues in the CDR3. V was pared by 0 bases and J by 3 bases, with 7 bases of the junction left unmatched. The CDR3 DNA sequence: TGCGCCAGCAGCTTGGGGGCCAGACTAGCGGGAGGAACAGATACGCAGTATTTT. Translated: CASSLGARLAGGTDTQYF.

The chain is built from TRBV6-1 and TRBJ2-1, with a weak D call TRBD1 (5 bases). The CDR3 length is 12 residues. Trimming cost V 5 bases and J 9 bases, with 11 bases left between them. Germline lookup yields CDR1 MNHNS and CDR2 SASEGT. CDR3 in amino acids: CASSLARGEQFF. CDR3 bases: TGTGCCAGCAGTCTTGCTAGGGGTGAGCAGTTCTTC.